One sample yielded the 31 T cell receptor beta chains listed below, sequenced in a study of chemoradiotherapy in HPV16-positive cancers. Here immunoSEQ multiplex PCR was the method, and the copy in TCRdb shows in-frame clones only, minus some. The data contain about 29,000 clones, roughly nine tenths of them singletons. The sample consisted of blood, taken from a patient who underwent chemoradiotherapy. The origin of the receptors is a human donor with HPV-associated anogenital cancer.

V gene TRBV18 combines with J gene TRBJ1-5, with 7 bases identical to TRBD1. Germline CDR1 is KGHSH and CDR2 is LQKENI. The CDR3 totals 14 residues. The V and J ends lost 3 bases and 5 bases, in that order; junction bases with no gene match: 4. CDR3 in amino acids: CASSPGDSYQPQHF. DNA of the CDR3: TGTGCCAGCTCACCCGGGGACAGTTATCAGCCCCAGCATTTT.

V gene TRBV27 combines with J gene TRBJ2-1; 12 nucleotides agree with TRBD2. V was clipped by 0 bases and J by 4 bases; unmatched bases: 7. The CDR3 has 18 residues. Germline loops: CDR1 MNHEY, CDR2 SMNVEV (reference sequence). DNA for the CDR3: TGTGCCAGCAGTTTATCCGGGACTAGCGGGCTACCTTACAATGAGCAGTTCTTC. It encodes CASSLSGTSGLPYNEQFF.

This clone was recorded only once. This chain joins TRBV30 and TRBJ1-2; 7 bases match TRBD1. This CDR3 has 15 amino acids. Looked up from germline, CDR1 is GTSNPN and CDR2 is SVGIG (reference sequence). Trimming took 3 bases from V and 0 from J; bases not matched to a gene: 7. The CDR3 is CAWSRDSITNYGYTF. The DNA of the CDR3 is TGTGCCTGGAGCCGGGACAGCATCACTAACTATGGCTACACCTTC.

The V and J genes are TRBV19 and TRBJ2-1; TRBD2 matches 9 bases. Germline CDR1 LNHDA, CDR2 SQIVND (reference sequence). V shed 7 bases, J shed 6 bases, and the junction held 10 bases outside the gene matches. CDR3 size: 15 residues. The CDR3 protein is CASTIAGVGFNEQFF. CDR3 nucleotides: TGTGCCAGTACCATAGCGGGAGTCGGTTTCAATGAGCAGTTCTTC.

The chain recombines TRBV29-1 with TRBJ2-5; TRBD1 aligns across 7 bases. With 8 bases clipped from V and 4 bases from J, the junction kept 10 bases outside the gene matches. CDR1 and CDR2 from the germline V gene are SQVTM and ANQGSEA. The CDR3 is made up of 13 amino acids. The CDR3 loop is CSTADRVGETQYF. CDR3 DNA sequence: TGCAGCACCGCCGACAGGGTAGGAGAGACCCAGTACTTC.

This rearrangement joins TRBV9 to TRBJ1-1; no definite D call. The CDR3 is 14 residues long. V was shortened by 0 bases and J by 4 bases, with 10 bases between the two germline ends. Germline CDR1 SGDLS, CDR2 YYNGEE. CDR3 amino acids: CASSVALPTTEAFF. As DNA, the CDR3 is TGTGCCAGCAGCGTAGCACTCCCAACCACTGAAGCTTTCTTT.

This rearrangement joins TRBV7-2 to TRBJ2-3, with D maybe TRBD2 (5 bases). CDR3 length: 16 residues. V lost 1 base and J 0 bases, leaving 11 bases between the germline ends. Germline CDR1 and CDR2: SGHTA and FQGNSA. Here the CDR3 reads CASSLGTSPSTDTQYF. The CDR3 DNA reads as TGTGCCAGCAGCTTAGGGACTTCCCCTAGCACAGATACGCAGTATTTT.

This chain uses TRBV7-9 with TRBJ1-2, with TRBD1 matching 7 bases. Germline values: CDR1 SEHNR, CDR2 FQNEAQ (reference sequence). V gave up 5 bases and J gave up 2 bases; unmatched junction bases: 11. This CDR3 spans 16 amino acids. This CDR3 is CASSISQQGYNYGYTF. The CDR3 DNA reads as TGTGCCAGCAGCATTAGTCAACAGGGGTACAACTATGGCTACACCTTC.

The gene calls are TRBV28 and TRBJ2-7, with 7 bases aligning to TRBD1. The ends lost 3 bases at V and 2 bases at J; junction bases unmatched: 1. The CDR3 extends over 13 amino acids. Germline lookup yields CDR1 MDHEN and CDR2 SYDVKM. The CDR3 region has the DNA TGTGCCAGCAGTTTCGGGACAGCCTACGAGCAGTACTTC. Amino acid sequence: CASSFGTAYEQYF.

The V call is TRBV19, the J call TRBJ2-3; 9 positions agree with TRBD2. The CDR3 runs 16 residues. Germline CDR1 LNHDA, CDR2 SQIVND (reference sequence). J gave up 4 bases and V 1 base, and 6 bases lay outside the gene matches. CDR3 region: CASSIGAGGAPDTQYF. CDR3 sequence (DNA): TGTGCCAGTAGTATAGGAGCGGGAGGTGCTCCAGATACGCAGTATTTT.

This chain joins TRBV6-1 and TRBJ2-7; 10 nucleotides match TRBD1. The CDR3 runs 16 residues. The germline V gene has CDR1 MNHNS and CDR2 SASEGT. Germline trimming cut 3 bases from V and 3 bases from J; bases unmatched to any gene: 8. This chain's CDR3 is CASSDTGTGEFYEQYF. The CDR3 nucleotides are TGTGCCAGCAGTGACACCGGGACAGGGGAATTCTACGAGCAGTACTTC.

The chain links TRBV2 to TRBJ2-3; perhaps D is TRBD1 or TRBD2 (5 bases each). Between the trimmed V and J ends, which lost 8 bases and 7 bases, there was a span of 13 bases. This CDR3 spans 12 amino acids. The germline V gene encodes CDR1 SNHLY and CDR2 FYNNEI. The CDR3 sequence: CASGTGANTQYF. The DNA for the CDR3 is TGTGCCAGCGGAACCGGGGCTAATACGCAGTATTTT.

This clone is termed medium-sized. The chain employs TRBV19 and TRBJ2-7; 8 bases agree with TRBD1. Germline loops: CDR1 LNHDA, CDR2 SQIVND (reference sequence). V shed 3 bases and J 1 base; nucleotides not matched to a gene: 17. The CDR3 length is 19 residues. This CDR3 reads CASSMFGTGLLGASYEQYF. In nucleotides, the CDR3 is TGTGCCAGTAGTATGTTTGGGACAGGACTTCTGGGTGCATCCTACGAGCAGTACTTC.

The rearrangement links TRBV6-5 to TRBJ2-1; D call uncertain. The germline CDR1 and CDR2 sequences are MNHEY and SVGAGI. The V and J ends lost 7 bases and 7 bases respectively, with 11 bases between them. The CDR3 extends over 12 amino acids. CDR3 DNA: TGTGCCAGCACCTCAGTGGGGAATGAGCAGTTCTTC. Translating gives CASTSVGNEQFF.

The gene calls are TRBV7-2 and TRBJ2-1, with TRBD1 matching over 11 bases. The V gene end was trimmed by 5 bases and the J gene end by 2 bases; junction bases not matched to a gene: 2. CDR1 is SGHTA and CDR2 is FQGNSA in the germline V gene. The length of the CDR3 is 15 residues. The CDR3 sequence is CASSLGQGAYNEQFF. CDR3 coding DNA: TGTGCCAGCAGCCTGGGACAGGGGGCCTACAATGAGCAGTTCTTC. The entire variable domain, with the rest obtained from reference TRBV7-2 and TRBJ2-1, is as follows: GAGVSQSPSNKVTEKGKDVELRCDPISGHTALYWYRQSLGQGLEFLIYFQGNSAPDKSGLPSDRFSAERTGGSVSTLTIQRTQQEDSAVYLCASSLGQGAYNEQFFGPGTRLTVL.

Comment on this clone: The identical CDR3 is also encoded by other nucleotide sequences in the sample. This chain joins TRBV11-2 and TRBJ2-7; TRBD1 agrees at 11 bases. In germline, CDR1 is SGHAT, CDR2 FQNNGV. Losses at the gene ends were 3 bases for V and 3 bases for J; bases not matched to a gene: 1. CDR3 length equals 14 residues. In DNA, the CDR3 is TGTGCCAGCAGCTTGGGGACAGGGGGCTACGAGCAGTACTTC. This encodes CASSLGTGGYEQYF.

The V gene is TRBV9, the J gene TRBJ1-2; 9 nucleotides align to TRBD1. The CDR3 length is 16 residues. With V trimmed by 0 bases and J by 4 bases, 7 bases remained unmatched. CDR1 SGDLS and CDR2 YYNGEE come from the germline V gene. The CDR3 sequence is CASSVAPGQGFYGYTF. In nucleotides, the CDR3 is TGTGCCAGCAGCGTAGCCCCGGGACAGGGATTCTATGGCTACACCTTC.

For the CDR3, the DNA is TGTGCCAGCAGTTATAGGTCAGGGAGAGAGCAGTACTTC. Its translation is CASSYRSGREQYF. The rearrangement joins TRBV6-8 to TRBJ2-7, with D perhaps given as TRBD1 or TRBD2 (5 bases each). Trimming stripped 3 bases from V and 7 bases from J, with 13 bases between. This CDR3 is built from 13 residues. Looked up from germline, CDR1 is MNHGY and CDR2 is SAAAGT.

This chain joins TRBV5-5 and TRBJ2-7; 7 nucleotides match TRBD1. Per germline, CDR1 SGHKS and CDR2 YYEKEE (reference sequence). This CDR3 spans 15 amino acids. The V and J ends lost 0 bases and 0 bases, in that order; junction bases with no gene match: 3. The CDR3, as DNA: TGTGCCAGCAGCTTGGTACAGGGGCCCTCCTACGAGCAGTACTTC. Residues: CASSLVQGPSYEQYF.

The chain carries TRBV18 and TRBJ1-1, with TRBD1 matching 7 bases. Losses at the gene ends were 3 bases for V and 6 bases for J; bases not matched to a gene: 10. This CDR3 spans 15 amino acids. The germline V gene encodes CDR1 KGHSH and CDR2 LQKENI. In DNA, the CDR3 is TGTGCCAGCTCACCCTCAACAGGGGCTGGTGCTGAAGCTTTCTTT. Its protein product is CASSPSTGAGAEAFF.

The chain uses TRBV6-1 and TRBJ1-3; D unresolved. The V and J ends lost 4 bases and 4 bases respectively, with 14 bases between them. The CDR3 has 15 residues. The germline V gene encodes CDR1 MNHNS and CDR2 SASEGT. Here the CDR3 DNA reads TGTGCCAGCAGTGGATCCCAGGAGATAGGAAACACCATATATTTT. Encoded protein: CASSGSQEIGNTIYF.

This chain connects TRBV7-2 to TRBJ1-1; D not resolved. Germline CDR1 and CDR2: SGHTA and FQGNSA. Trimming removed 7 bases from V and 2 bases from J, with 17 bases in between. CDR3 length equals 15 residues. The CDR3 spells CASNYARPVNTEAFF. CDR3 DNA: TGTGCCAGCAATTACGCACGTCCGGTTAACACTGAAGCTTTCTTT.

This clone showed up just a few times. The V call is TRBV7-9, the J call TRBJ1-1; the D is unclear. Germline V gene sequence: CDR1 SEHNR, CDR2 FQNEAQ (reference sequence). Trimming removed 2 bases from V and 6 bases from J, with 4 bases in between. The CDR3 loop spans 11 amino acids. The CDR3 DNA reads as TGTGCCAGCAGCTTACCAGCTGAAGCTTTCTTT. As protein: CASSLPAEAFF.

V and J are TRBV7-9 and TRBJ2-1; tentatively, D is TRBD2 (6 bases). The V end lost 2 bases, the J end lost 13 bases, and 15 bases lay between the germline ends. The CDR3 is made up of 13 amino acids. The V gene's germline CDR1 is SEHNR and CDR2 FQNEAQ (reference sequence). Here the CDR3 DNA reads TGTGCCAGCAGCTTAAACGATGGGAGGTTACAGTTCTTC. Translating it yields CASSLNDGRLQFF.

The chain recombines TRBV27 with TRBJ2-7, with D unresolved. V shed 2 bases and J shed 3 bases, with 5 bases lying between them. Germline V CDR1 and CDR2: MNHEY, SMNVEV (reference sequence). The CDR3 totals 12 residues. CDR3 sequence: CASSLNGYEQYF. DNA of the CDR3: TGTGCCAGCAGTTTAAACGGCTACGAGCAGTACTTC.

The CDR3 DNA sequence: TGTGCCAGCAGCCCCCCTAGCGCAGATACGCAGTATTTT. The encoded protein is CASSPPSADTQYF. The chain recombines TRBV7-2 with TRBJ2-3; D might be TRBD2 (6 bases). V lost 5 bases and J 4 bases, leaving 10 bases between the germline ends. The germline CDR1 and CDR2 sequences are SGHTA and FQGNSA. This CDR3 comprises 13 residues.

The rearrangement uses TRBV7-8 and TRBJ2-5, with D unclear. Germline V gene lookup returns CDR1 SGHVS and CDR2 FQNEAQ. The CDR3 length is 12 residues. V gave up 5 bases and J gave up 1 base, with 5 bases separating them. CDR3 in DNA: TGTGCCAGCAGCGCGATCCAAGAGACCCAGTACTTC. As protein: CASSAIQETQYF.

This clone was seen a single time. The chain carries TRBV5-1 and TRBJ1-2; tentative D call: TRBD1 (6 bases). Trimming left V 7 bases short and J 2 bases short, with 21 bases between. From germline, CDR1 is SGHRS and CDR2 YFSETQ. The CDR3 runs to 16 residues. The CDR3 is CASSAGAHRANYGYTF. The CDR3 DNA is TGCGCCAGCTCGGCAGGGGCACACCGAGCGAACTATGGCTACACCTTC.

The J gene is TRBJ2-7, the V gene TRBV7-9; 7 positions match TRBD1. The length of the CDR3 is 12 residues. V lost 5 bases and J lost 6; bases outside the gene matches: 4. CDR1 and CDR2 (germline): SEHNR, FQNEAQ (reference sequence). The chain's CDR3 is CASSRDRAEQYF. The CDR3 nucleotides read TGTGCCAGCAGCCGCGACAGGGCCGAGCAGTACTTC.

The gene calls are TRBV30 and TRBJ1-6; D is perhaps TRBD1 (6 bases). The CDR3 contains 13 residues. Germline CDR1 GTSNPN, CDR2 SVGIG (reference sequence). V lost 4 bases to trimming and J lost 10 bases, with 14 bases between them. The chain's CDR3 is CAWTSQGRSPLHF. The DNA of the CDR3 is TGTGCCTGGACGAGCCAGGGGCGATCACCCCTCCACTTT.

This clone was seen just once. The CDR3 here is CASSKGLNTEAFF. CDR3 sequence (DNA): TGTGCCAGTAGTAAAGGACTGAACACTGAAGCTTTCTTT. The genes are TRBV19 and TRBJ1-1; D unclear. Germline CDR1 is LNHDA and CDR2 is SQIVND (reference sequence). The V and J ends lost 4 bases and 0 bases respectively, with 6 bases between them. This CDR3 is 13 amino acids long.